This T cell receptor (beta chain) was found in a study of metastatic and nonmetastatic thyroid tumors. TCRdb redid the clone calls on the PCR reads using MiXCR. The profile shows over 65,000 clones, around an eighth of them singletons. This clone has ten or more counts. This sample also contains other DNA sequences that code for the same CDR3. No treatment of any kind had been given to any patient before thyroid surgery. Germline CDR1 and CDR2: SGHNT and YYREEE (reference sequence). This CDR3 region has 12 residues. Trimming took 1 base from V and 5 from J, leaving 4 bases between them. The genes are TRBV5-4 and TRBJ2-1, with D hard to call. This TCR was sampled from a female donor with papillary thyroid cancer or a benign thyroid nodule (not recorded which). Some clones in this sample may be carry-over from other donors' samples. The source material was tumor tissue. CDR3 residues: CASSLTDNEQFF. Written as DNA, the CDR3 is TGTGCCAGCAGCTTGACGGACAATGAGCAGTTCTTC.